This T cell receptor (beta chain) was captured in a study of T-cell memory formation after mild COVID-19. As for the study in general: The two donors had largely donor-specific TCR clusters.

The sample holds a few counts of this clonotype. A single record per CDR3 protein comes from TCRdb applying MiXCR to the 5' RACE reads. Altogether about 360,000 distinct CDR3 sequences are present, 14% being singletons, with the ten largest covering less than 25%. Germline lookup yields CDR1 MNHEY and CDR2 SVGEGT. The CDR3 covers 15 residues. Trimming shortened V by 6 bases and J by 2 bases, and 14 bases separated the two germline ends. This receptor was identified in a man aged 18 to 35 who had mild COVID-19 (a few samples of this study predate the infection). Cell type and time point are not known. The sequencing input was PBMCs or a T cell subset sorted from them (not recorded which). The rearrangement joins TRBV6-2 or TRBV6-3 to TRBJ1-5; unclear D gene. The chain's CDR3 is CASRIGLGRNQPQHF. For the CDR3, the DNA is TGTGCCAGCAGGATCGGACTCGGTCGCAATCAGCCCCAGCATTTT.